The text below deals with one T cell receptor beta chain. The junction does not match germline at one end; this may be a read error. Germline V gives CDR1 DFQATT, CDR2 SNEGSKA (reference sequence). The CDR3 consists of 17 residues. This specimen comes from a study of T-cell reconstitution after alpha-beta-depleted transplantation in children. During its preparation, the TCRbeta library received unique molecular identifiers. TCRdb re-analysed the PCR reads in MiXCR, keeping a single row per CDR3 protein. In the table there are hundreds of thousands of distinct CDR3 sequences, roughly a tenth of which are singletons.

The chain carries TRBV20-1 and TRBJ2-2; 11 bases fit TRBD1. The sample in question was PBMCs from the stem cell graft donor, obtained from the stem cell graft. This sequence was found in a human donor who donated a stem cell graft to a child with acute myeloid leukemia. CDR3 amino acids: CCARGQGAILVTGELFF. DNA of the CDR3: TGCTGTGCTAGAGGACAGGGGGCAATATTGGTCACCGGGGAGCTGTTTTTT.